This TCR beta chain is from a study of regulatory T cells in long-lasting Graves disease. Study outcomes and limitations: Sharing of public clonotypes was greater in persistent patients (under 3,000) than in new patients (966). With a small sample size, accuracy may have been reduced.

In building TCR beta libraries, iRepertoire HTBI primers were used together with Arm-PCR of CDR3 regions. TCRdb redid the calling of the multiplex PCR reads with MiXCR, one entry per CDR3 protein. The sample shows some 370,000 distinct CDR3 sequences, roughly 20% of them seen only once. Concerning this clonotype itself: Its antigen is undetermined.

Specified time point: persistent/refractory GD, antithyroid drugs over 5 years with positive TRAb. Making the TCR library involved RNA that had been extracted from PBMCs. With 5 bases removed from V and 6 bases from J, the gap between germline ends came to 15 bases. This CDR3 has 14 residues. CDR1 and CDR2 from the germline V gene are SEHNR and FQNEAQ (reference sequence). Sequenced material: peripheral blood mononuclear cells (PBMCs), taken when the disease was refractory, from a patient treated with antithyroid drugs. The chain combines TRBV7-9 with TRBJ2-3, with TRBD2 as a possible D gene (5 bases). This clonotype originated in a female donor with Graves disease. CDR3: CASSAYGGSDTQYF. CDR3 nucleotides: TGTGCCAGCAGCGCTTACGGTGGGAGCGATACGCAGTATTTT.